This T cell receptor beta chain was identified in a study of regulatory dendritic cells for organ transplantation. As concerns this clone: Its antigen is not known.

Looked up from germline, CDR1 is SGHAT and CDR2 is FQNNGV. With 1 base removed from V and 8 bases from J, the gap between germline ends came to 3 bases. The CDR3 spans 11 residues. CFSE-labeled sorted T cells met regulatory or mature dendritic cells for under 6 days. General study points: Naive T cells showed high diversity, memory cells less, memory CD8+ least.

Repertoires were generated with immunoSEQ multiplex PCR, while TCRdb's copy carries only in-frame clones and drops some. The table lists 10,000 to 15,000 clones, roughly 90% of them singletons. This receptor was identified in a human donor in good health. The chain uses TRBV11-2 and TRBJ2-1, with D uncertain. Specimen: naive CD8+ T cells from blood cultured with regulatory dendritic cells. The subset: CD45RA+ naive T cells. CDR3: CASSLGHEQFF. CDR3 nucleotide sequence: TGTGCCAGCAGCTTAGGTCATGAGCAGTTCTTC.